This entry concerns a single TCR beta chain. The CDR3 is 16 residues long. Germline trimming cut 1 base from V and 3 bases from J; bases unmatched to any gene: 4. CDR1 is LNHNV, CDR2 YYDKDF, per germline (reference sequence). TCRdb keeps only in-frame clones here, not all; method: immunoSEQ multiplex PCR. The sample consists of some 160,000 clones, roughly 90% of them appearing once. This record comes from a study of control samples from healthy donors and cancer patients. What was sequenced was blood. The clonotype was recovered from a woman aged 25 to 39 in good health. The chain links TRBV15 to TRBJ2-3; 10 bases are shared with TRBD1. The CDR3 here is CATSRGRDRGTDTQYF. The CDR3 DNA is TGTGCCACCAGCAGAGGCCGGGACAGGGGAACAGATACGCAGTATTTT.